These 17 T cell receptor beta chains were sequenced from one sample in a study of T cell changes during pregnancy in multiple sclerosis. Generated by immunoSEQ multiplex PCR, the TCRdb table keeps only in-frame clones and is missing some. This table has some 110,000 clones, 75% to 95% appearing once. Material: peripheral blood, obtained before pregnancy. The receptors were sampled from a female donor with multiple sclerosis, enrolled in a pregnancy study.

V usage is TRBV11-1 and J usage is TRBJ2-5; 12 bases line up with TRBD2. V gave up 5 bases and J gave up 5 bases; unmatched junction bases: 3. The CDR3 sequence is 14 residues long. The germline gives CDR1 SGHAT, CDR2 FQDESV (reference sequence). CDR3 in DNA: TGTGCCAGCAGCGTAGGACTAGCGGGGGAGACCCAGTACTTC. Protein sequence: CASSVGLAGETQYF. Drawing the rest from reference TRBV11-1 and TRBJ2-5, the complete variable domain is EAEVAQSPRYKITEKSQAVAFWCDPISGHATLYWYRQILGQGPELLVQFQDESVVDDSQLPKDRFSAERLKGVDSTLKIQPAELGDSAMYLCASSVGLAGETQYFGPGTRLLVL.

V and J are TRBV6-1 and TRBJ2-1; D perhaps matches TRBD2 (6 bases). Germline V CDR1 and CDR2: MNHNS, SASEGT. The ends were cut back, 1 base at V and 12 bases at J, with 13 bases in the middle. The CDR3 covers 13 residues. CDR3 DNA sequence: TGTGCCAGCAGTGAAGAATGGGAGGACCCGCAGTTCTTC. Translation gives CASSEEWEDPQFF.

The genes are TRBV7-3 and TRBJ2-2; 7 bases fit TRBD2. V was clipped by 5 bases and J by 4 bases; unmatched bases: 7. The germline V gene encodes CDR1 SGHTA and CDR2 FQGTGA. CDR3 length: 15 residues. The CDR3, as DNA: TGTGCCAGCAGCCCCACCGGCGGGAGCACCGGGGAGCTGTTTTTT. Translated, it gives CASSPTGGSTGELFF.

This chain uses TRBV7-2 with TRBJ2-7, with a possible D match to TRBD1 (6 bases). V was pared by 0 bases and J by 0 bases, with 12 bases between. CDR1 and CDR2 (germline): SGHTA, FQGNSA. The CDR3 is 16 residues long. This CDR3 is CASSLAGTGSSYEQYF. The CDR3 coding sequence is TGTGCCAGCAGCTTAGCGGGAACAGGGAGCTCCTACGAGCAGTACTTC.

The chain combines TRBV6-6 with TRBJ2-5, with 8 bases identical to TRBD1. Germline-derived CDR1 and CDR2 are MNHNY and SVGAGI (reference sequence). The length of the CDR3 is 13 residues. The V gene end was trimmed by 8 bases and the J gene end by 2 bases; junction bases not matched to a gene: 4. The CDR3 nucleotides are TGTGCCAGCGGGGGACAGGAGCAAGAGACCCAGTACTTC. Encoded protein: CASGGQEQETQYF.

The chain combines TRBV2 with TRBJ1-1; 11 bases line up with TRBD1. Germline V gene lookup returns CDR1 SNHLY and CDR2 FYNNEI. V was clipped by 4 bases and J by 4 bases; unmatched bases: 2. The length of the CDR3 is 14 residues. CDR3 nucleotides: TGTGCCAGCAGTGGGACAGGGGGCTTCACTGAAGCTTTCTTT. Residues: CASSGTGGFTEAFF.

This chain connects TRBV28 to TRBJ1-1; 7 nucleotides agree with TRBD1. V was pared by 6 bases and J by 4 bases, with 5 bases of the junction left unmatched. The CDR3 contains 13 residues. Germline loops: CDR1 MDHEN, CDR2 SYDVKM. The DNA for the CDR3 is TGTGCCAGCAGGAACAGGGGAATCACTGAAGCTTTCTTT. It encodes CASRNRGITEAFF.

The chain uses TRBV30 and TRBJ2-3, with 7 positions matching TRBD2. With 2 bases clipped from V and 1 base from J, the junction kept 3 bases outside the gene matches. The CDR3 length is 14 residues. CDR1 and CDR2 from the germline V gene are GTSNPN and SVGIG (reference sequence). CDR3 in DNA: TGTGCCTGGAGTCGCGGGAGTGGCACAGATACGCAGTATTTT. Its translation is CAWSRGSGTDTQYF.

This chain uses TRBV7-2 with TRBJ2-2; a weak D match, TRBD2 (6 bases). In germline, CDR1 is SGHTA, CDR2 FQGNSA. V was clipped by 3 bases and J by 2 bases, with 7 bases between them. The length of the CDR3 is 14 residues. Written as DNA, the CDR3 is TGTGCCAGCAGCTTCGGGGGAAACACCGGGGAGCTGTTTTTT. Protein: CASSFGGNTGELFF.

The V call is TRBV18, the J call TRBJ1-1; no clear D. Germline lookup yields CDR1 KGHSH and CDR2 LQKENI. CDR3 size: 13 residues. Trimming stripped 3 bases from V and 1 base from J, with 6 bases between. CDR3 in DNA: TGTGCCAGCTCACCTTCGGGGAACACTGAAGCTTTCTTT. It yields the protein CASSPSGNTEAFF.

The rearrangement links TRBV7-6 to TRBJ1-1, with 9 positions matching TRBD1. CDR3 size: 15 residues. Germline V CDR1 and CDR2: SGHVS, FNYEAQ. V gave up 1 base and J gave up 1 base; unmatched junction bases: 1. The CDR3 is CASSLVGQGNTEAFF. The CDR3 bases are TGTGCCAGCAGCTTAGTGGGACAGGGGAACACTGAAGCTTTCTTT.

This chain links TRBV19 with TRBJ1-1; 7 bases agree with TRBD1. Germline-derived CDR1 and CDR2 are LNHDA and SQIVND (reference sequence). The CDR3 is made up of 15 amino acids. V lost 7 bases to trimming and J lost 1 base; unmatched junction nucleotides: 9. This CDR3 is CASTLMGQTNTEAFF. The CDR3 nucleotides read TGTGCCAGTACCCTCATGGGACAGACGAACACTGAAGCTTTCTTT.

This clone appeared once. The V call is TRBV19, the J call TRBJ2-5; a possible D gene is TRBD1 (6 bases). With 6 bases removed from V and 3 bases from J, the gap between germline ends came to 17 bases. The CDR3 covers 15 residues. Germline V gives CDR1 LNHDA, CDR2 SQIVND (reference sequence). The CDR3 sequence is CASRSGAGIEETQYF. The CDR3 DNA is TGTGCCAGTAGGTCAGGGGCGGGCATTGAAGAGACCCAGTACTTC. Full variable domain (remainder filled in from reference TRBV19 and TRBJ2-5): DGGITQSPKYLFRKEGQNVTLSCEQNLNHDAMYWYRQDPGQGLRLIYYSQIVNDFQKGDIAEGYSVSREKKESFPLTVTSAQKNPTAFYLCASRSGAGIEETQYFGPGTRLLVL.

This clone was seen a single time. V gene TRBV30 combines with J gene TRBJ2-7; 12 bases are a match to TRBD1. The CDR3 is 16 residues long. The V segment lost 2 bases and the J segment 3 bases; nucleotides outside the gene matches: 8. Per the germline V gene, CDR1 is GTSNPN and CDR2 is SVGIG (reference sequence). The CDR3 nucleotides are TGTGCCTGGAGTAATTTGGGACAGGGGGCACGCTACGAGCAGTACTTC. Encoded protein: CAWSNLGQGARYEQYF.

J is TRBJ1-1 and V is TRBV20-1; D might be TRBD1 (5 bases). CDR3 size: 11 residues. The germline gives CDR1 DFQATT, CDR2 SNEGSKA (reference sequence). CDR3 in amino acids: CRITGNTEAFF. CDR3 nucleotides: TGCAGGATAACAGGGAACACTGAAGCTTTCTTT.

V gene TRBV28 combines with J gene TRBJ2-6; D may be TRBD1 (6 bases). Trimming left V 4 bases short and J 0 bases short, with 16 bases between. Germline values: CDR1 MDHEN, CDR2 SYDVKM. The CDR3 is made up of 18 amino acids. The DNA for the CDR3 is TGTGCCAGCAGTTCTCGGCAGGGGTCATACTCTGGGGCCAACGTCCTGACTTTC. Residues: CASSSRQGSYSGANVLTF.

The chain employs TRBV9 and TRBJ2-1; 9 bases align to TRBD2. From germline, CDR1 is SGDLS and CDR2 YYNGEE. The CDR3 is made up of 14 amino acids. The V and J ends lost 2 bases and 13 bases, in that order; junction bases with no gene match: 10. The DNA for the CDR3 is TGTGCCAGCAGCGTGGATCCGCGGGAGGGCTTTCAGTTCTTC. As protein: CASSVDPREGFQFF.